Shown below are 4 T cell receptor beta chains from a single sample sequenced in a study of T cell responses to AZD1222 COVID-19 vaccine. Profiled with immunoSEQ multiplex PCR; TCRdb holds only in-frame clones, not every one. The sample shows roughly 120,000 clones, approximately 90% of them seen only once. The specimen comprised peripheral blood, sampled on day 0 of AZD1222 vaccination. The origin of the receptors is an adult in good health.

The chain recombines TRBV7-2 with TRBJ2-5, with 9 bases aligning to TRBD2. The V gene's germline CDR1 is SGHTA and CDR2 FQGNSA. CDR3 length: 15 residues. After removal of 7 bases from V and 3 bases from J, the junction contained 9 bases not matched to a gene. The DNA for the CDR3 is TGTGCCAGCACCCCCCTTCGACTAGCGGAAGAGACCCAGTACTTC. Translated, it gives CASTPLRLAEETQYF.

V is TRBV28 and J is TRBJ1-1, with TRBD1 identical over 8 bases. Trimming took 5 bases from V and 5 from J; bases not matched to a gene: 7. The CDR3 is 14 amino acids. The germline V gene has CDR1 MDHEN and CDR2 SYDVKM. This CDR3 reads CASSTGQGWTEAFF. For the CDR3, the DNA is TGTGCCAGCAGTACCGGACAGGGTTGGACTGAAGCTTTCTTT.

The V call is TRBV19, the J call TRBJ1-3; D unresolved. Trimming removed 2 bases from V and 0 bases from J, with 8 bases in between. Germline V gives CDR1 LNHDA, CDR2 SQIVND (reference sequence). This CDR3 is built from 15 residues. CDR3 DNA sequence: TGTGCCAGTAGTATAAGCGGTTACTCTGGAAACACCATATATTTT. This codes for CASSISGYSGNTIYF.

V gene TRBV7-9 combines with J gene TRBJ2-7, with D possibly TRBD2 on 6 matching bases. V gave up 5 bases and J gave up 3 bases, with 14 bases separating them. CDR1 is SEHNR, CDR2 FQNEAQ, per germline (reference sequence). The CDR3 spans 14 residues. As DNA, the CDR3 is TGTGCCAGCAGCCCAGCGGGCAGGGACTACGAGCAGTACTTC. Translated, it gives CASSPAGRDYEQYF.